This T cell receptor (beta chain) was found in a study of T cell responses to AZD1222 COVID-19 vaccine. Findings of the study overall: Among those given AZD1222, only five or six were seropositive at baseline.

Comments on this clone: Its target is unknown.

After removal of 8 bases from V and 3 bases from J, the junction contained 8 bases not matched to a gene. CDR1 is LNHNV, CDR2 YYDKDF, per germline (reference sequence). The CDR3 is 15 residues long. Profiled with immunoSEQ multiplex PCR; TCRdb holds only in-frame clones, not every one. Of roughly 140,000 clones listed, roughly 91% are singletons. This receptor was identified in an adult in good health. The source material was peripheral blood, sampled on day 0 of AZD1222 vaccination. The chain combines TRBV15 with TRBJ2-1, with 9 bases identical to TRBD2. This CDR3 reads CATAGGPFNYNEQFF. CDR3 nucleotides: TGTGCCACCGCGGGAGGGCCCTTTAACTACAATGAGCAGTTCTTC.